Listed below are T cell receptor beta chains from one sample, sequenced in a study of PD-L1 blockade in urothelial cancer. Sequencing used immunoSEQ multiplex PCR; TCRdb keeps in-frame clones, though not all of them. The table shows nearly 45,000 clones, with roughly four fifths occurring only once. Sequences were derived from PBMCs, sampled around atezolizumab (anti-PD-L1) treatment. These receptors all come from a man aged 60 to 69 with urothelial cancer. The CDR3 runs from the conserved cysteine through the conserved F or W. The D gene is left open where the match is weak. Only part of the rows carry a size: once, few, many, or a class if the clone is expanded.

d_call,j_call,clone_size,v_call,cdr3_nt,cdr3_aa
-,TRBJ2-2,-,TRBV4-3,TGCGCCAGCAGCCAAGACAGGGATACCGGGGAGCTGTTTTTT,CASSQDRDTGELFF
-,TRBJ1-2,-,TRBV28,TGTGCCAGCAGTTTAGGGGCAGACGCAGCTAACTATGGCTACACCTTC,CASSLGADAANYGYTF
TRBD1,TRBJ2-7,-,TRBV15,TGTGCCACCAGCAGAGGGGACAGGGGGTCCCCCGAGCAGTACTTC,CATSRGDRGSPEQYF
-,TRBJ2-5,-,TRBV29-1,TGCAGCGCAAGACAGGGGGCGGGGGGGGAGACCCAGTACTTC,CSARQGAGGETQYF
TRBD1,TRBJ1-4,-,TRBV4-1,TGCGCCAGCAGCCTCACAGGGGTACCTGAAAAACTGTTTTTT,CASSLTGVPEKLFF
-,TRBJ2-2,-,TRBV11-2,TGTGCCAGCAGCTTAGATTTCGCCAGGGGCGGATCCGGGGAGCTGTTTTTT,CASSLDFARGGSGELFF
-,TRBJ1-5,-,TRBV9,TGTGCCAGCAGCCGACTTAGCAATCAGCCCCAGCATTTT,CASSRLSNQPQHF
-,TRBJ2-3,-,TRBV7-9,TGTGCCAGCAGCCCACGGGGGTCATCTAGCACAGATACGCAGTATTTT,CASSPRGSSSTDTQYF
-,TRBJ2-4,-,TRBV25-1,TGTGCCAGCAGGGGGGCGGACATTCAGTACTTC,CASRGADIQYF
-,TRBJ2-1,-,TRBV11-1,TGTGCCAGCAGCCTAGTGGCGGACAATGAGCAGTTCTTC,CASSLVADNEQFF
-,TRBJ1-5,-,TRBV19,TGTGCCAGTAGTATGGGCCAGGGCCTTTATAGCAATCAGCCCCAGCATTTT,CASSMGQGLYSNQPQHF
TRBD1,TRBJ2-7,-,TRBV18,TGTGCCAGCTCACCAGGGGACAGATACTACGAGCAGTACTTC,CASSPGDRYYEQYF
TRBD2,TRBJ2-7,once,TRBV5-6,TGTGCCAGCAGCCTCACCGGGACTAGCGGAGGGGAGCAGTACTTC,CASSLTGTSGGEQYF
-,TRBJ2-5,-,TRBV7-2,TGTGCCAGCAGCTCAAGTCAGGCTCGGGAGACCCAGTACTTC,CASSSSQARETQYF
-,TRBJ2-5,-,TRBV11-2,TGTGCCAGCAGCCACAAAGAGACCCAGTACTTC,CASSHKETQYF
-,TRBJ1-4,-,TRBV2,TGTGCCAGCAGGGGGGACACCCTTTATGAAAAACTGTTTTTT,CASRGDTLYEKLFF
TRBD1,TRBJ2-7,-,TRBV28,TGTGCCAGCAGTTTAATCACAGGGGCCCTTGTCTACGAGCAGTACTTC,CASSLITGALVYEQYF
-,TRBJ2-7,-,TRBV5-1,TGCGCCAGCAGCCCTAGTCTGACAGGCGAGCAGTACTTC,CASSPSLTGEQYF
-,TRBJ2-6,-,TRBV5-1,TGCGCCAGCAGCGAGGGCTCTGGGGCCAACGTCCTGACTTTC,CASSEGSGANVLTF
-,TRBJ2-7,-,TRBV4-2,TGTGCCAGCAGCCAGGGTGGGGCCCTGAGCTCCTACGAGCAGTACTTC,CASSQGGALSSYEQYF
TRBD1,TRBJ1-4,-,TRBV30,TGTGCCTGGAATCGACAGGGGAATGAAAAACTGTTTTTT,CAWNRQGNEKLFF
TRBD2,TRBJ2-4,once,TRBV29-1,TGCAGCGTTGCGAGGACTAGCGGGTTCGGGGCCAAAAACATTCAGTACTTC,CSVARTSGFGAKNIQYF
-,TRBJ2-6,-,TRBV6-4,TGTGCCAGCAGTGACGGGAGTCGCTCTGGGGCCAACGTCCTGACTTTC,CASSDGSRSGANVLTF
-,TRBJ1-2,-,TRBV2,TGTGCCAGCAGTCCTCCCGGCTACACCTTC,CASSPPGYTF